One sample yielded the 8 T cell receptor beta chains listed below, sequenced in a study of T cell repertoires in cytomegalovirus infection. These receptors have no known antigen. TCRdb re-called the reads through MiXCR, storing one row per CDR3 protein. Here the sample spans approximately 770,000 distinct CDR3 sequences, roughly 28% being singletons. Sequenced here: cultured CD8+ T cells from PBMCs, sampled from culture after CMV antigen stimulation. Every receptor here comes from a human donor in good health (CMV status not recorded). Some clones in this sample may be carry-over from other donors' samples.

This clonotype showed up just a few times. The chain recombines TRBV27 with TRBJ2-1; D gene uncertain. CDR1 is MNHEY and CDR2 is SMNVEV in the germline V gene (reference sequence). Trimming shortened V by 5 bases and J by 5 bases, and 16 bases separated the two germline ends. The CDR3 is 15 residues long. The chain's CDR3 is CASSPRTRLDNEQFF. The CDR3, as DNA: TGTGCCAGCAGTCCCCGGACGCGTCTCGACAATGAGCAGTTCTTC.

This clonotype was observed at least ten times. V gene TRBV7-8 combines with J gene TRBJ2-2, with D unresolved. CDR3 size: 13 residues. Trimming removed 5 bases at V and 4 bases at J, with 8 bases between. The germline V gene has CDR1 SGHVS and CDR2 FQNEAQ. The DNA for the CDR3 is TGTGCCAGCAGCCACCTAAGCACCGGGGAGCTGTTTTTT. Its protein product is CASSHLSTGELFF.

This chain links TRBV6-2 or TRBV6-3 with TRBJ2-1; 7 nucleotides agree with TRBD2. CDR3 length: 15 residues. V gave up 1 base and J gave up 1 base; unmatched junction bases: 1. The germline gives CDR1 MNHEY, CDR2 SVGEGT. CDR3 DNA: TGTGCCAGCAGTTACTTCGGGGGGTCCTACAATGAGCAGTTCTTC. Amino acid sequence: CASSYFGGSYNEQFF.

The sample holds many counts of this clonotype. V and J are TRBV6-5 and TRBJ1-1, with D possibly being TRBD1 (5 bases). V lost 0 bases and J 1 base, leaving 12 bases between the germline ends. The CDR3 runs to 16 residues. CDR1 and CDR2 (germline): MNHEY, SVGAGI. For the CDR3, the DNA is TGTGCCAGCAGTTACTCTCACGGGGCAGAGAACACTGAAGCTTTCTTT. Its protein is CASSYSHGAENTEAFF.

The chain carries TRBV14 and TRBJ1-4, with D tentatively TRBD1 (5 bases). V was trimmed by 3 bases and J by 14 bases, leaving 13 bases between them. The CDR3 runs to 12 residues. Germline CDR1 reads SGHDN; CDR2 reads FVKESK. CDR3 residues: CASSHDSVNLFF. Here the CDR3 DNA reads TGTGCCAGCAGCCACGACAGTGTTAATCTGTTTTTT. The variable domain in full, completed from reference TRBV14 and TRBJ1-4, reads EAGVTQFPSHSVIEKGQTVTLRCDPISGHDNLYWYRRVMGKEIKFLLHFVKESKQDESGMPNNRFLAERTGGTYSTLKVQPAELEDSGVYFCASSHDSVNLFFGSGTQLSVL.

The chain joins TRBV19 to TRBJ2-7; D is ambiguous. Per germline, CDR1 LNHDA and CDR2 SQIVND (reference sequence). Trimming removed 7 bases at V and 0 bases at J, with 10 bases between. There are 13 residues in the CDR3. CDR3 residues: CASTARGSYEQYF. The CDR3 DNA is TGTGCCAGTACTGCGCGAGGCTCCTACGAGCAGTACTTC. The full variable domain, with the rest looked up from reference TRBV19 and TRBJ2-7, is DGGITQSPKYLFRKEGQNVTLSCEQNLNHDAMYWYRQDPGQGLRLIYYSQIVNDFQKGDIAEGYSVSREKKESFPLTVTSAQKNPTAFYLCASTARGSYEQYFGPGTRLTVT.

This clonotype was detected a few times. V is TRBV7-3 and J is TRBJ2-5, with TRBD1 identical over 8 bases. Germline loops: CDR1 SGHTA, CDR2 FQGTGA. The CDR3 has 13 residues. The trim removed 5 bases at V and 4 bases at J, leaving 3 bases unmatched. CDR3 nucleotide sequence: TGTGCCAGCAGCCCCGGACAGGGAGAGACCCAGTACTTC. This encodes CASSPGQGETQYF.

At least ten counts were recorded for this clonotype. The V call is TRBV7-8, the J call TRBJ2-5; 7 bases fit TRBD1. Trimming at V came to 4 bases and at J to 2 bases, leaving 7 bases not matched to a gene. Per the germline V gene, CDR1 is SGHVS and CDR2 is FQNEAQ. The CDR3 has 15 amino acids. CDR3: CASSSRQGRQETQYF. CDR3 nucleotide sequence: TGTGCCAGCAGCTCGCGACAGGGTCGGCAAGAGACCCAGTACTTC.